This T cell receptor (beta chain) was captured by sequencing in a study of metastatic and nonmetastatic thyroid tumors. Background on the study: Blood and tumor or nodule tissue repertoires from malignant and benign thyroid patients were compared. Study results and caveats: Reportedly, malignant thyroid tumors had significantly higher TCR beta diversity than benign nodules, in blood and tumor.

Not a single patient had been given any form of treatment at any point before undergoing thyroid surgery. This clone was counted ten times or more. Antigen: not known. In the source study's methods: Clinicopathological groups supplied CDR3 differences that were used to build a distant-metastasis classifier for papillary thyroid cancer. TCRdb re-clonotyped the PCR reads via MiXCR. The V and J calls follow TCRdb's processing rather than the paper's. Of tens of thousands of clones in the sample, roughly 18% were seen once. This sequence was found in a female donor with papillary thyroid cancer or a benign thyroid nodule (not recorded which). Some clones in this sample may be carry-over from other donors' samples. Sequencing was carried out using blood.

The CDR3, as DNA: TGTGCCAGCGGAGGGCCTTCTTTTCATGAGCAGTTCTTC. It specifies CASGGPSFHEQFF. The V and J genes are TRBV7-3 and TRBJ2-1; D is possibly TRBD2 (6 bases). V lost 8 bases and J lost 8, with 16 bases in between. The CDR3 totals 13 residues. Germline loops: CDR1 SGHTA, CDR2 FQGTGA.